The 21 T cell receptor beta chains below were found in one sample sequenced in a study of blood T cell repertoires in COVID-19. Produced via immunoSEQ multiplex PCR; TCRdb's table is partial and in-frame only. The data show about 260,000 clones, about 87% seen once. The material sequenced was peripheral blood. These receptors came from a woman aged 40 to 49 with acute or convalescent COVID-19.

V usage is TRBV5-6 and J usage is TRBJ1-5, with 11 bases aligning to TRBD1. CDR1 and CDR2 from the germline V gene are SGHDT and YYEEEE. The CDR3 runs to 17 residues. V trimming: 2 bases; J trimming: 2 bases; junction bases outside the gene matches: 6. CDR3: CASSFMGTGGGNQPQHF. The CDR3 DNA is TGTGCCAGCAGCTTCATGGGGACAGGGGGTGGCAATCAGCCCCAGCATTTT.

Note on this clone: The same CDR3 also results from other DNA sequences found in this sample. This chain joins TRBV18 and TRBJ2-5, with 7 bases matching TRBD1. Germline V gene sequence: CDR1 KGHSH, CDR2 LQKENI. The trim removed 0 bases at V and 2 bases at J, leaving 0 bases unmatched. The CDR3 has 14 residues. CDR3 protein: CASSPPGQQETQYF. CDR3 in DNA: TGTGCCAGCTCACCACCGGGACAGCAAGAGACCCAGTACTTC. Together with reference TRBV18 and TRBJ2-5, the CDR3 gives the full variable domain: NAGVMQNPRHLVRRRGQEARLRCSPMKGHSHVYWYRQLPEEGLKFMVYLQKENIIDESGMPKERFSAEFPKEGPSILRIQQVVRGDSAAYFCASSPPGQQETQYFGPGTRLLVL.

The chain employs TRBV30 and TRBJ1-2; 9 nucleotides align to TRBD1. V shed 4 bases and J 0 bases; nucleotides not matched to a gene: 9. Looked up from germline, CDR1 is GTSNPN and CDR2 is SVGIG (reference sequence). This CDR3 is 16 amino acids long. The CDR3: CAWTLGTGSTNYGYTF. CDR3 coding DNA: TGTGCCTGGACCCTCGGGACAGGGTCTACTAACTATGGCTACACCTTC.

The chain has TRBV9 and TRBJ1-1; 7 bases are shared with TRBD1. V trimming: 3 bases; J trimming: 1 base; junction bases outside the gene matches: 3. CDR3 length: 14 residues. CDR1 and CDR2 from the germline V gene are SGDLS and YYNGEE. The CDR3 protein is CASSAGQRNTEAFF. The CDR3 nucleotides read TGTGCCAGCAGCGCGGGACAGAGGAACACTGAAGCTTTCTTT.

V gene TRBV29-1 combines with J gene TRBJ1-3, with unresolved D. V was cut by 1 base and J by 4 bases, with 8 bases left in between. The germline CDR1 and CDR2 sequences are SQVTM and ANQGSEA. This CDR3 region has 13 residues. CDR3 nucleotide sequence: TGCAGCGTTGAAGGAGTTCTCGGAAACACCATATATTTT. Translated: CSVEGVLGNTIYF.

V usage is TRBV2 and J usage is TRBJ2-1, with 9 bases matching TRBD2. The germline V gene has CDR1 SNHLY and CDR2 FYNNEI. Trimming cost V 3 bases and J 7 bases; bases outside gene matches: 4. The CDR3 spans 14 residues. The CDR3 bases are TGTGCCAGCAGTGAGGGACTAGCTTCGAATGAGCAGTTCTTC. Protein: CASSEGLASNEQFF.

Written as DNA, the CDR3 is TGTGCCAGTAGTAAAATGGGGCTTTCCTATAGCAATCAGCCCCAGCATTTT. Protein product: CASSKMGLSYSNQPQHF. The chain has TRBV19 and TRBJ1-5, with a weak D call TRBD1 (5 bases). The germline V gene encodes CDR1 LNHDA and CDR2 SQIVND (reference sequence). Deletions cut 4 bases from V and 0 bases from J, with 16 bases between. This CDR3 contains 17 residues.

Comment on this clone: The sample contains more than one DNA sequence encoding this CDR3. The chain couples TRBV30 to TRBJ2-3, with 7 bases matching TRBD2. CDR1 is GTSNPN, CDR2 SVGIG, per germline (reference sequence). Trimming at V came to 3 bases and at J to 3 bases, leaving 0 bases not matched to a gene. This CDR3 is built from 12 residues. The CDR3 protein is CAWRGGTDTQYF. In DNA, the CDR3 is TGTGCCTGGAGGGGAGGGACAGATACGCAGTATTTT.

This rearrangement joins TRBV7-8 to TRBJ1-4; TRBD1 matches at 9 bases. Germline CDR1 and CDR2: SGHVS and FQNEAQ. The CDR3 is made up of 15 amino acids. With V trimmed by 5 bases and J by 8 bases, 9 bases remained unmatched. The CDR3 here is CASSPRRTGDEKLFF. The CDR3 coding sequence is TGTGCCAGCAGCCCGAGGCGGACAGGGGACGAAAAACTGTTTTTT.

This clone was observed once. The chain recombines TRBV7-9 with TRBJ1-1, with 9 positions matching TRBD1. The trim removed 1 base at V and 5 bases at J, leaving 5 bases unmatched. Germline-derived CDR1 and CDR2 are SEHNR and FQNEAQ (reference sequence). This CDR3 region has 15 residues. The CDR3 sequence: CASSLGDRVRTEAFF. For the CDR3, the DNA is TGTGCCAGCAGCTTAGGGGACAGGGTAAGGACTGAAGCTTTCTTT. Complete variable domain (other parts from reference TRBV7-9 and TRBJ1-1): DTGVSQNPRHKITKRGQNVTFRCDPISEHNRLYWYRQTLGQGPEFLTYFQNEAQLEKSRLLSDRFSAERPKGSFSTLEIQRTEQGDSAMYLCASSLGDRVRTEAFFGQGTRLTVV.

The J gene is TRBJ2-2, the V gene TRBV12-3 or TRBV12-4; D is possibly TRBD2 (5 bases). Between the trimmed V and J ends, which lost 10 bases and 2 bases, there was a span of 11 bases. The CDR3 is 13 residues long. For the CDR3, the DNA is TGTGCCACTGGCGGGTCCAACACCGGGGAGCTGTTTTTT. Translation: CATGGSNTGELFF.

The rearrangement links TRBV5-1 to TRBJ2-5; D is perhaps TRBD2 (5 bases). The length of the CDR3 is 13 residues. V lost 6 bases and J 2 bases, leaving 11 bases between the germline ends. The V gene's germline CDR1 is SGHRS and CDR2 YFSETQ. The chain's CDR3 is CASTERPQETQYF. The CDR3 nucleotides are TGCGCCAGCACCGAGCGGCCACAAGAGACCCAGTACTTC.

The chain is built from TRBV11-2 and TRBJ2-6; no definite D call. CDR3 size: 13 residues. Per germline, CDR1 SGHAT and CDR2 FQNNGV. V was trimmed by 3 bases and J by 2 bases, leaving 2 bases between them. The CDR3 DNA is TGTGCCAGCAGCTTTACTGGGGCCAACGTCCTGACTTTC. Its translation is CASSFTGANVLTF.

The V call is TRBV5-6, the J call TRBJ1-1; D possibly corresponds to TRBD1 (6 bases). The V end lost 0 bases, the J end lost 1 base, and 13 bases lay between the germline ends. This CDR3 region has 16 residues. Germline CDR1 and CDR2: SGHDT and YYEEEE. In DNA, the CDR3 is TGTGCCAGCAGCTTGGGAAGCAGGGGACGGAACACTGAAGCTTTCTTT. Translation: CASSLGSRGRNTEAFF.

The V gene is TRBV27, the J gene TRBJ1-2, with 9 bases lining up with TRBD1. The ends lost 6 bases at V and 5 bases at J; junction bases unmatched: 10. Germline CDR1 reads MNHEY; CDR2 reads SMNVEV (reference sequence). The CDR3 spans 15 residues. The chain's CDR3 is CASRPRQGGTYGYTF. CDR3 nucleotides: TGTGCCAGCAGACCCAGACAGGGGGGAACGTATGGCTACACCTTC.

This chain links TRBV7-8 with TRBJ1-2; 8 bases are a match to TRBD1. Germline assignment: CDR1 SGHVS and CDR2 FQNEAQ. The V and J ends lost 5 bases and 4 bases, in that order; junction bases with no gene match: 12. The CDR3 contains 16 residues. CDR3 protein: CASSQLYRDRTYGYTF. CDR3 nucleotide sequence: TGTGCCAGCAGCCAACTTTACCGGGACAGGACCTATGGCTACACCTTC.

The chain links TRBV20-1 to TRBJ2-6; D perhaps matches TRBD2 (6 bases). The CDR3 consists of 16 residues. Trimming pared 3 bases from V and 0 bases from J, leaving 12 bases between. Germline V gene lookup returns CDR1 DFQATT and CDR2 SNEGSKA (reference sequence). The CDR3 region is CSASSAGTSGANVLTF. The CDR3 DNA reads as TGCAGTGCTAGTAGTGCGGGAACCTCTGGGGCCAACGTCCTGACTTTC.

This chain joins TRBV6-6 and TRBJ2-7, with 7 bases that match TRBD1. This CDR3 has 14 amino acids. Trimming removed 2 bases from V and 2 bases from J; junction bases left unmatched: 3. Looked up from germline, CDR1 is MNHNY and CDR2 is SVGAGI (reference sequence). As DNA, the CDR3 is TGTGCCAGCAGTTACGAGGGACAGACCTACGAGCAGTACGTC. As protein: CASSYEGQTYEQYV.

This chain joins TRBV6-5 and TRBJ2-7; 7 bases line up with TRBD1. Germline CDR1 and CDR2: MNHEY and SVGAGI. This CDR3 is 15 amino acids long. The ends lost 5 bases at V and 2 bases at J; junction bases unmatched: 9. The CDR3 sequence: CASSLNRGGTYEQYV. The CDR3 nucleotides read TGTGCCAGCAGTCTCAACAGGGGTGGAACCTACGAGCAGTACGTC.

This chain links TRBV5-6 with TRBJ1-4; 8 bases align to TRBD1. Trimming removed 4 bases from V and 0 bases from J; junction bases left unmatched: 5. CDR1 is SGHDT and CDR2 is YYEEEE in the germline V gene. The CDR3 runs to 16 residues. The CDR3: CASSVTGASTNEKLFF. The CDR3 DNA reads as TGTGCCAGCAGCGTGACAGGGGCTTCAACTAATGAAAAACTGTTTTTT.

The chain recombines TRBV6-1 with TRBJ2-7; TRBD2 matches 9 bases. The germline CDR1 and CDR2 sequences are MNHNS and SASEGT. The trim removed 2 bases at V and 2 bases at J, leaving 7 bases unmatched. This CDR3 comprises 16 residues. CDR3: CASSEYGGGGAYEQYV. Written as DNA, the CDR3 is TGTGCCAGCAGTGAATATGGTGGCGGGGGGGCCTACGAGCAGTACGTC.